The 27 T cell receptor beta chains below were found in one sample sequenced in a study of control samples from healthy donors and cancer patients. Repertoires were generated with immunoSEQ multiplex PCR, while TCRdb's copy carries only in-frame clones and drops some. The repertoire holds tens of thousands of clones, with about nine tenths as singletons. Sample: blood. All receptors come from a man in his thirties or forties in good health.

Here the CDR3 DNA reads TGTGCCAGCAGCTTGCAGACAGGGGGCCATTCACCCCTCCACTTT. As protein: CASSLQTGGHSPLHF. This chain uses TRBV5-4 with TRBJ1-6; 10 bases fit TRBD1. The CDR3 contains 15 residues. Trimming took 1 base from V and 8 from J; bases not matched to a gene: 3. Germline V gene data show CDR1 as SGHNT and CDR2 as YYREEE (reference sequence).

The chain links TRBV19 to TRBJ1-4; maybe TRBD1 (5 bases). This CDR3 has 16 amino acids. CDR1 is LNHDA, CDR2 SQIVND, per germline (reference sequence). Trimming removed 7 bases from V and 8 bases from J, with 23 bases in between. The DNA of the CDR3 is TGTGCCAGTACCACCATTGGGGCAGGTATTACCGAAAAACTGTTTTTT. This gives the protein CASTTIGAGITEKLFF.

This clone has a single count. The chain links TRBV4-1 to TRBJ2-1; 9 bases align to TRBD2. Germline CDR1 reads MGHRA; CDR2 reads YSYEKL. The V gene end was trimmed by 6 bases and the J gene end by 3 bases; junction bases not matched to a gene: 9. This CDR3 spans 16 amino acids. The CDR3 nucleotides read TGCGCCAGCAGGTTGGAGGCGGGGGGGATCTACAATGAGCAGTTCTTC. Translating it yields CASRLEAGGIYNEQFF.

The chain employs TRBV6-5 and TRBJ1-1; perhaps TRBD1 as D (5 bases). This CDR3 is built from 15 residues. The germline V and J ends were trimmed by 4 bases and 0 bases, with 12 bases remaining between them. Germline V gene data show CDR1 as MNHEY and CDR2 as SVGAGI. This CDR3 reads CASSSRTGMNTEAFF. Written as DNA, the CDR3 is TGTGCCAGCAGTTCCAGAACAGGAATGAACACTGAAGCTTTCTTT.

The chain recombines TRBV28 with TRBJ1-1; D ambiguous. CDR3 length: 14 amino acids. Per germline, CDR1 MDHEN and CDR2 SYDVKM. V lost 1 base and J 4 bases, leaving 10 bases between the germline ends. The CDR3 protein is CASSLSVRGTEAFF. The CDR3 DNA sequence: TGTGCCAGCAGTTTATCTGTCCGGGGCACTGAAGCTTTCTTT.

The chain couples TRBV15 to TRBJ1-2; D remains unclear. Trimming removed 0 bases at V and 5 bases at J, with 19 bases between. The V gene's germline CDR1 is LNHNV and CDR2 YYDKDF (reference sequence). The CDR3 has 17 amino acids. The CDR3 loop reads CATSRDETDAKYYGYTF. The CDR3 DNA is TGTGCCACCAGCAGAGATGAGACCGACGCGAAATATTATGGCTACACCTTC. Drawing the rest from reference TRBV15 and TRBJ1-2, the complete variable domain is DAMVIQNPRYQVTQFGKPVTLSCSQTLNHNVMYWYQQKSSQAPKLLFHYYDKDFNNEADTPDNFQSRRPNTSFCFLDIRSPGLGDTAMYLCATSRDETDAKYYGYTFGSGTRLTVV.

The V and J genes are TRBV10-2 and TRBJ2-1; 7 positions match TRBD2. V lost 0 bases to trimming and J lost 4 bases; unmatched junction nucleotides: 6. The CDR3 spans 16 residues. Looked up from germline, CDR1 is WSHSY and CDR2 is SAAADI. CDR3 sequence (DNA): TGCGCCAGCAGTGAGTCGACGCGGGAGCAGTACAATGAGCAGTTCTTC. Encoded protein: CASSESTREQYNEQFF.

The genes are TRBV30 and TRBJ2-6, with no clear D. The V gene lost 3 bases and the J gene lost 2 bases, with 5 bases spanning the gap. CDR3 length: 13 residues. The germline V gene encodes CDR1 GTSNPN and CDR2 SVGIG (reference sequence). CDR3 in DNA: TGTGCCTGGAGGGCGGCTGGGGCCAACGTCCTGACTTTC. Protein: CAWRAAGANVLTF.

CDR3 DNA sequence: TGTGCCAGCAGGACGGGGATCCAAGAGACCCAGTACTTC. Its protein product is CASRTGIQETQYF. This chain uses TRBV2 with TRBJ2-5; perhaps TRBD2 as D (5 bases). The CDR3 is 13 residues long. The germline gives CDR1 SNHLY, CDR2 FYNNEI. V was shortened by 6 bases and J by 1 base, with 9 bases between the two germline ends.

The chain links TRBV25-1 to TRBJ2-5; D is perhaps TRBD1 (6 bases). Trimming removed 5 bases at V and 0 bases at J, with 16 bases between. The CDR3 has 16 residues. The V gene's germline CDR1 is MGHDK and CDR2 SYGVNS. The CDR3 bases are TGTGCCAGCAGTTCCCCGGGACACCTGTACCAAGAGACCCAGTACTTC. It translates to CASSSPGHLYQETQYF.

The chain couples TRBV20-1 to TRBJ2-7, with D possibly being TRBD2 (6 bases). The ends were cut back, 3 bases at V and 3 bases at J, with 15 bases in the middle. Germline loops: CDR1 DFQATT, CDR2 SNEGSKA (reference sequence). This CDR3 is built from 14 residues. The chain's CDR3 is CSASPTVGGYEQYF. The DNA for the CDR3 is TGCAGTGCTAGTCCCACGGTGGGGGGCTACGAGCAGTACTTC.

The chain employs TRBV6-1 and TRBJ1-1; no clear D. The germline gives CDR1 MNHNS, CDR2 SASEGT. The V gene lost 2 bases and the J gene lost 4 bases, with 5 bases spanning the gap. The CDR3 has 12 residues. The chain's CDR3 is CASSESRTEAFF. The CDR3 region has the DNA TGTGCCAGCAGTGAAAGTCGCACTGAAGCTTTCTTT.

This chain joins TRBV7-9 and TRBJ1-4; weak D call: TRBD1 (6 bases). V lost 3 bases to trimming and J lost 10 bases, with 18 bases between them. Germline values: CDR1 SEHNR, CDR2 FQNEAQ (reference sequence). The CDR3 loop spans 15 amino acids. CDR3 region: CASSFEGMGGRKLFF. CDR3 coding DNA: TGTGCCAGCAGCTTTGAGGGAATGGGGGGCAGAAAACTGTTTTTT.

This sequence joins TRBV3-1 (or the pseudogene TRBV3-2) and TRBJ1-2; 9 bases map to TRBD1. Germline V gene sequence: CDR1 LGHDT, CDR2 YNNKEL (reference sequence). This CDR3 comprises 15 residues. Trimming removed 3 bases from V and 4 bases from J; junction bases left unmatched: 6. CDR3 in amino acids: CASSHLGTGIYGYTF. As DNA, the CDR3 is TGTGCCAGCAGCCATCTTGGGACAGGGATCTATGGCTACACCTTC.

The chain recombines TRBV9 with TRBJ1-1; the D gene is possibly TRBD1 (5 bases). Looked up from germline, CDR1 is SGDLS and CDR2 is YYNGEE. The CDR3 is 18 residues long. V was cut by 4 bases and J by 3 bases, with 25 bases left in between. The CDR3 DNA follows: TGTGCCAGCAGCTCACGCCCCGCCGACGGGGGTGTGGACACTGAAGCTTTCTTT. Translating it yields CASSSRPADGGVDTEAFF.

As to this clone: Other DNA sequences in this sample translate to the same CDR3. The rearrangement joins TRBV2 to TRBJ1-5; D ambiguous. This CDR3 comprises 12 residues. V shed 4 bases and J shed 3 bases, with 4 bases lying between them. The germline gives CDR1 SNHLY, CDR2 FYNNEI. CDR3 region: CASSGNNQPQHF. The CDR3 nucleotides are TGTGCCAGCAGTGGAAACAATCAGCCCCAGCATTTT.

The CDR3 loop reads CASRLTGGWAGELFF. The CDR3 DNA is TGTGCCAGTAGACTAACAGGGGGGTGGGCCGGGGAGCTGTTTTTT. This sequence joins TRBV19 and TRBJ2-2; 8 bases are shared with TRBD1. The CDR3 extends over 15 amino acids. Trimming cost V 6 bases and J 6 bases; bases outside gene matches: 9. The V gene's germline CDR1 is LNHDA and CDR2 SQIVND (reference sequence).

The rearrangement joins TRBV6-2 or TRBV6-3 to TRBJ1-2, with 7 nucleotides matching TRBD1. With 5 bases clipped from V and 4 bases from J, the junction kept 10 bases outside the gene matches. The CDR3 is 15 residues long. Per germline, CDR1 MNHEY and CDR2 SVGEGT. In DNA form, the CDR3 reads TGTGCCAGCAGTACCCGGACAGGAATTGGCTATGGCTACACCTTC. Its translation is CASSTRTGIGYGYTF.

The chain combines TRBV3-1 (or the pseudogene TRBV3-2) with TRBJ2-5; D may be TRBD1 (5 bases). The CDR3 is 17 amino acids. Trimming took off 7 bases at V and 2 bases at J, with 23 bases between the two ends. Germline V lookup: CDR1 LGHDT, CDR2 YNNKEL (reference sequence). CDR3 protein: CASTIKGKGPVQETQYF. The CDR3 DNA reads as TGTGCCAGCACCATCAAGGGTAAGGGGCCGGTACAAGAGACCCAGTACTTC.

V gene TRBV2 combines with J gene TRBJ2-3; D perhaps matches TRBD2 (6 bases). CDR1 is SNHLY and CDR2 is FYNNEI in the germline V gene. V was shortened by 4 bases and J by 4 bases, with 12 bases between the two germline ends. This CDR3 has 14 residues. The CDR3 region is CASSGTGGADTQYF. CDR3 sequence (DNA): TGTGCCAGCAGTGGTACAGGAGGGGCAGATACGCAGTATTTT.

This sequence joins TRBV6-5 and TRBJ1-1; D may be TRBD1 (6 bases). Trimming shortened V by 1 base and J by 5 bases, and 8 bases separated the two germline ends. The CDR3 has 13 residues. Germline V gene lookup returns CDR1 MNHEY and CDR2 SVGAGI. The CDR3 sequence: CASSYLGGTEAFF. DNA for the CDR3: TGTGCCAGCAGTTACTTAGGGGGTACTGAAGCTTTCTTT.

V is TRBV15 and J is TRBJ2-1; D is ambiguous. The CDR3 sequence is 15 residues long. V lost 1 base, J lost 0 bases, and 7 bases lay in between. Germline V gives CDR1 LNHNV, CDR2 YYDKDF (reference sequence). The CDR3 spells CATSRVGSSYNEQFF. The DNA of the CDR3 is TGTGCCACCAGCAGAGTAGGCAGCTCCTACAATGAGCAGTTCTTC.

In DNA, the CDR3 is TGTGCCAGCAGCTACGTATTTAGCACAGATACGCAGTATTTT. Translated, it gives CASSYVFSTDTQYF. The chain links TRBV7-2 to TRBJ2-3; the D is unclear. The germline gives CDR1 SGHTA, CDR2 FQGNSA. The germline V and J ends were trimmed by 4 bases and 0 bases, with 8 bases remaining between them. The length of the CDR3 is 14 residues.

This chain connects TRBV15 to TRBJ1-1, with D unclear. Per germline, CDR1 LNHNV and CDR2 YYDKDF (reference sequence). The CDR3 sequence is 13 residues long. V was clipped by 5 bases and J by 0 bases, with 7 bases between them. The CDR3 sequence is CATSLAMNTEAFF. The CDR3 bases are TGTGCCACCAGCCTTGCTATGAACACTGAAGCTTTCTTT.

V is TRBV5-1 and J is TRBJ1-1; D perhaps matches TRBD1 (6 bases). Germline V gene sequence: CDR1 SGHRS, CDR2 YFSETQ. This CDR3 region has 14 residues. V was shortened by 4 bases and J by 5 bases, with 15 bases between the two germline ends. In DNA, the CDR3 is TGCGCCAGCAGCAGCAGGACAGCGAGTACTGAAGCTTTCTTT. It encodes CASSSRTASTEAFF.

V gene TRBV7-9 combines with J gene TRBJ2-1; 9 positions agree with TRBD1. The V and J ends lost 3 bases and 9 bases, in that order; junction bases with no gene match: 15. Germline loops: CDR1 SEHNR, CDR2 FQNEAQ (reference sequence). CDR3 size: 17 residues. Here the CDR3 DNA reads TGTGCCAGCAGCTTTTCTACAGGGGGCCTGCCTTTGGGTGAGCAGTTCTTC. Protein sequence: CASSFSTGGLPLGEQFF.

The CDR3 spells CASSQGGVAGGPGTGELFF. The CDR3 nucleotides are TGCGCCAGCAGCCAAGGGGGGGTAGCGGGAGGGCCGGGCACCGGGGAGCTGTTTTTT. The chain is built from TRBV4-1 and TRBJ2-2; TRBD2 matches at 11 bases. The CDR3 runs 19 residues. The junction had 11 bases not matched to a gene; V was cut back by 1 base and J by 4 bases. Germline CDR1 reads MGHRA; CDR2 reads YSYEKL.